This TCR beta chain appears in the sequencing data of a study of beta chain features in type 1 diabetes. Study details: Across all samples, fewer than 140 million sorted cells were examined. Findings and caveats of the study: Because the template was cDNA, high-expressing cells might be over-represented.

Every bit of the isolated RNA underwent reverse transcription, so sequencing read expressed TCRB transcripts. Libraries were prepared by immunoSEQ multiplex PCR; TCRdb keeps only in-frame clonotypes and omits some of them. Among just under 150,000 clones, under 11% were seen once, and the ten largest hold roughly 1.4%. Concerning this clone: Its antigen is not known.

Germline CDR1 and CDR2: SGHDT and YYEEEE. The germline V and J ends were trimmed by 1 base and 2 bases, with 10 bases remaining between them. The CDR3 spans 15 residues. The gene calls are TRBV5-6 and TRBJ1-5, with D perhaps TRBD1 (5 bases). This receptor was identified in a man between 18 and 29 years old in good health. Sequenced sample: naive CD4+ T cells from blood. The CDR3 DNA reads as TGTGCCAGCAGCTTGCGTCAGGGCGGCAATCAGCCCCAGCATTTT. Translating it yields CASSLRQGGNQPQHF.